The clone carrying this T cell receptor (beta chain) is a singleton in its sample. Antigen unknown. The sample is drawn from a study of cytomegalovirus exposure and HLA in healthy donors. Background on the study: Around 78 million unique TCR sequences came from HLA-typed donors in an early release. Study-level points and caveats: Reported performance of the classifier showed diagnosis of cytomegalovirus status with high specificity and sensitivity. Immune exposure data for these donors was limited to CMV serostatus.

Samples came from healthy bone marrow donors. CDR3 size: 16 residues. With 2 bases clipped from V and 7 bases from J, the junction kept 10 bases outside the gene matches. Germline loops: CDR1 MDHEN, CDR2 SYDVKM. The study ran its PCR with 60 Vbeta and 13 Jbeta primers. Sequencing was performed with immunoSEQ multiplex PCR; in TCRdb, only in-frame clones are kept and a portion is missing. The sample holds 90,000 to 140,000 clones, roughly three quarters seen once. Sequencing input: PBMCs. The clonotype comes from a man aged 25 to 40 in good health and CMV-seronegative. The rearrangement links TRBV28 to TRBJ1-2, with TRBD1 identical over 10 bases. CDR3 sequence reads: CASSLGRDRGLRGYTF. The CDR3 nucleotides read TGTGCCAGCAGTTTAGGCCGGGACAGGGGACTGCGTGGCTACACCTTC.